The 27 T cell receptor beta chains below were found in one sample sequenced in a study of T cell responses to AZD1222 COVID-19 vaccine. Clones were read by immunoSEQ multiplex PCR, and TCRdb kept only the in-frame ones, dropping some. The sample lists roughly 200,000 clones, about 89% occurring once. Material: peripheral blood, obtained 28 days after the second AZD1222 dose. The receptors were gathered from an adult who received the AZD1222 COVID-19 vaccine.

CDR3 sequence reads: CASSDGRGPYEQYF. Written as DNA, the CDR3 is TGTGCCAGCAGTGACGGGAGGGGCCCGTACGAGCAGTACTTC. The chain uses TRBV6-1 and TRBJ2-7, with 8 positions matching TRBD2. The V gene end was trimmed by 3 bases and the J gene end by 4 bases; junction bases not matched to a gene: 5. The CDR3 sequence is 14 residues long. Germline V gives CDR1 MNHNS, CDR2 SASEGT.

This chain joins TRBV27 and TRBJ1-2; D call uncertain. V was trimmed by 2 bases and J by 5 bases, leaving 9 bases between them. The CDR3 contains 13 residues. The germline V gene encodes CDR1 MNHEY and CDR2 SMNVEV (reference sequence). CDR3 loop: CASSLRQNYGYTF. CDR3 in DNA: TGTGCCAGCAGTTTAAGGCAGAATTATGGCTACACCTTC.

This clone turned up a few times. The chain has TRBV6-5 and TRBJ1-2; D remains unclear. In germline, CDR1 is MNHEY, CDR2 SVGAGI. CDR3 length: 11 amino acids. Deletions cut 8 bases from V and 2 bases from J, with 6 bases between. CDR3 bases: TGTGCCAGCGGGGAGAACTATGGCTACACCTTC. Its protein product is CASGENYGYTF.

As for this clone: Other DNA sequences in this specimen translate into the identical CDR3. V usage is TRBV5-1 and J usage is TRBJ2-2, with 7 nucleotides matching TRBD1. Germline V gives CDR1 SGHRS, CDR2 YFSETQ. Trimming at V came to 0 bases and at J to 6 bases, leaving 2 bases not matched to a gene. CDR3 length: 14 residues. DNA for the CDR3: TGCGCCAGCAGCTTGGCAGGGGGACCCGGGGAGCTGTTTTTT. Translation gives CASSLAGGPGELFF.

The CDR3 nucleotides are TGTGCCAGCAGCGGGGCCCCGGGGAACACTGAAGCTTTCTTT. Translation gives CASSGAPGNTEAFF. This chain joins TRBV9 and TRBJ1-1; D call uncertain. Germline CDR1 is SGDLS and CDR2 is YYNGEE. The CDR3 is made up of 14 amino acids. Between the trimmed V and J ends, which lost 3 bases and 1 base, there was a span of 10 bases. Looking up the rest from reference TRBV9 and TRBJ1-1 gives the full variable domain: DSGVTQTPKHLITATGQRVTLRCSPRSGDLSVYWYQQSLDQGLQFLIQYYNGEERAKGNILERFSAQQFPDLHSELNLSSLELGDSALYFCASSGAPGNTEAFFGQGTRLTVV.

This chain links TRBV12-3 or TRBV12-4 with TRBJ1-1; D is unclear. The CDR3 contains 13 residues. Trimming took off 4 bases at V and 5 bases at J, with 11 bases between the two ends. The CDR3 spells CASSYGEATEAFF. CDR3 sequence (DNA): TGTGCCAGCAGTTACGGGGAGGCGACTGAAGCTTTCTTT.

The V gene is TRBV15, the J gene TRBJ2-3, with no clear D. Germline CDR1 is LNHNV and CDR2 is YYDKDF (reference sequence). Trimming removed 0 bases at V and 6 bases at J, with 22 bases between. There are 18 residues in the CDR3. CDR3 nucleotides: TGTGCCACCAGCAGAGATAGGATGCTAGTGGTACCTGGGGATACGCAGTATTTT. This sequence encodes CATSRDRMLVVPGDTQYF.

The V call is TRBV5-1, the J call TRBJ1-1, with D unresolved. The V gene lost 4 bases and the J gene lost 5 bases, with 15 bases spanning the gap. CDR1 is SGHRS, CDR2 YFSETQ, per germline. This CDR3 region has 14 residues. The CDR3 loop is CASSPSGGVTEAFF. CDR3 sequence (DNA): TGCGCCAGCAGCCCTTCGGGCGGGGTGACTGAAGCTTTCTTT.

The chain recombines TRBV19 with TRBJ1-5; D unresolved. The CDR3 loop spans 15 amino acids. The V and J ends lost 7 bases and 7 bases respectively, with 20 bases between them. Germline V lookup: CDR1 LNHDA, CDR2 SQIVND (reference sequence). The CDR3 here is CASIEAGMGVQPQHF. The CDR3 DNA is TGTGCCAGTATAGAAGCCGGGATGGGCGTGCAGCCCCAGCATTTT.

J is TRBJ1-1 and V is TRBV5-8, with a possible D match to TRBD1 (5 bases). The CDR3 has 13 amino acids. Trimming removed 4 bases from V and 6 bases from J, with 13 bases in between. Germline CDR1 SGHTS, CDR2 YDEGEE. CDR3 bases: TGTGCCAGCAGCGATACATGGACACCTGAAGCTTTCTTT. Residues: CASSDTWTPEAFF.

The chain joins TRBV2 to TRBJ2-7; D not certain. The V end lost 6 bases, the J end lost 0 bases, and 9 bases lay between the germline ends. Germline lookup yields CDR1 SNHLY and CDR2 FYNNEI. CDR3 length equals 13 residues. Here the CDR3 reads CASSAGYSYEQYF. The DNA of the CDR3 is TGTGCCAGCAGCGCCGGTTACTCCTACGAGCAGTACTTC.

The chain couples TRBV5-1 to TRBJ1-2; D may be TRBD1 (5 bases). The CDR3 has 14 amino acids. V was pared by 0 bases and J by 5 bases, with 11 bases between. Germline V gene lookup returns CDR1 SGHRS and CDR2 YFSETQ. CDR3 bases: TGCGCCAGCAGCTTGGCCGGGGCCGGGTATGGCTACACCTTC. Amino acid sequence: CASSLAGAGYGYTF.

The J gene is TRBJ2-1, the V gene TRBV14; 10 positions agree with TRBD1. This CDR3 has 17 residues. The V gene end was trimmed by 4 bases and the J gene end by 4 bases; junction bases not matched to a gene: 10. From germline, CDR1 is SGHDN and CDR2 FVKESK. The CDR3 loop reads CASSPSTGGLWYNEQFF. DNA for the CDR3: TGTGCCAGCAGCCCGTCGACAGGGGGCTTGTGGTACAATGAGCAGTTCTTC.

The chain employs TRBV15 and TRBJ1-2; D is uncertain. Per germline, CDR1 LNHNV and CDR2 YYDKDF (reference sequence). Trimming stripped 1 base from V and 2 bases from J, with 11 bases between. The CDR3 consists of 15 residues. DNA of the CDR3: TGTGCCACCAGCAGAGGGTATTCGGCGAACTATGGCTACACCTTC. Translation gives CATSRGYSANYGYTF.

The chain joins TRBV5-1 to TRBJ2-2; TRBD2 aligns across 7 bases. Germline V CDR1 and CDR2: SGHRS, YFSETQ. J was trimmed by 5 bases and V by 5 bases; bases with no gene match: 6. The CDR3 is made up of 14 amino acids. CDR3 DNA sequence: TGCGCCAGCAGAGTTGCGGGAGCTACCGGGGAGCTGTTTTTT. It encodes CASRVAGATGELFF. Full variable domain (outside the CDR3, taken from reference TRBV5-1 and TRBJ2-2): KAGVTQTPRYLIKTRGQQVTLSCSPISGHRSVSWYQQTPGQGLQFLFEYFSETQRNKGNFPGRFSGRQFSNSRSEMNVSTLELGDSALYLCASRVAGATGELFFGEGSRLTVL.

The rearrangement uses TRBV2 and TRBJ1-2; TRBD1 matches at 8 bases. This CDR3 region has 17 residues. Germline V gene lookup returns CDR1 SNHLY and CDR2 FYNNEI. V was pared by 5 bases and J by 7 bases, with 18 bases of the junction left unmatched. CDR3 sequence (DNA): TGTGCCAGCAGTCAGCTCCGGGCGGCAGGGGGCAAGTTTGGCTACACCTTC. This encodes CASSQLRAAGGKFGYTF.

CDR3 amino acids: CASSSLDYGNEQFF. The CDR3 DNA follows: TGTGCCAGCAGTTCGCTTGATTACGGGAATGAGCAGTTCTTC. V usage is TRBV27 and J usage is TRBJ2-1; D is ambiguous. Germline V gene sequence: CDR1 MNHEY, CDR2 SMNVEV (reference sequence). The CDR3 totals 14 residues. V lost 4 bases to trimming and J lost 7 bases, with 14 bases between them.

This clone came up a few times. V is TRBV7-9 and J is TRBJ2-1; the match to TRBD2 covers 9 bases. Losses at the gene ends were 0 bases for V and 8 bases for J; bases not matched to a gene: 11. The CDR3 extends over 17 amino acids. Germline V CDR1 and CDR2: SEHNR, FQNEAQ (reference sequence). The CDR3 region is CASSLAPTAGGGDEQFF. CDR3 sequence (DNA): TGTGCCAGCAGCTTAGCCCCTACAGCGGGGGGCGGCGATGAGCAGTTCTTC.

The CDR3 DNA reads as TGTGCCAGCAGCGTAGGGGGGCAGGGCTACGAGCAGTACTTC. Protein product: CASSVGGQGYEQYF. The chain employs TRBV9 and TRBJ2-7; D might be TRBD1 (6 bases). V lost 0 bases and J lost 3, with 10 bases in between. Germline values: CDR1 SGDLS, CDR2 YYNGEE. This CDR3 is 14 amino acids long. The variable domain in full, with the rest retrieved from reference TRBV9 and TRBJ2-7, is DSGVTQTPKHLITATGQRVTLRCSPRSGDLSVYWYQQSLDQGLQFLIQYYNGEERAKGNILERFSAQQFPDLHSELNLSSLELGDSALYFCASSVGGQGYEQYFGPGTRLTVT.

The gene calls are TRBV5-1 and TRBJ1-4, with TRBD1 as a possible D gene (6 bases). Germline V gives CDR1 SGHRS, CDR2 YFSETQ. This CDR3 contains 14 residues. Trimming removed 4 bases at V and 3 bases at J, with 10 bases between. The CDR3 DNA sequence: TGCGCCAGCAGCGGCGGACAGCCTAATGAAAAACTGTTTTTT. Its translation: CASSGGQPNEKLFF.

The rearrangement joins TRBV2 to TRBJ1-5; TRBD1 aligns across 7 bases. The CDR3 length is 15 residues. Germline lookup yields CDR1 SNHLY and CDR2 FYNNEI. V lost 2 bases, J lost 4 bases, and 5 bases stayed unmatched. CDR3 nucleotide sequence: TGTGCCAGCAGTGAATGGGGACAGCCAAATCAGCCCCAGCATTTT. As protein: CASSEWGQPNQPQHF.

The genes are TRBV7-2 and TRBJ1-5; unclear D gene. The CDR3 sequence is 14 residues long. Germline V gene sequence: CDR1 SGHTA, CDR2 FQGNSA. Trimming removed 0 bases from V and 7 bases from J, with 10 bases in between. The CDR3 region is CASSLAVGRQPQHF. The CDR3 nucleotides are TGTGCCAGCAGCTTAGCGGTGGGTCGGCAGCCCCAGCATTTT. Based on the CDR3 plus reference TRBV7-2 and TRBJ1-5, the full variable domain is GAGVSQSPSNKVTEKGKDVELRCDPISGHTALYWYRQSLGQGLEFLIYFQGNSAPDKSGLPSDRFSAERTGGSVSTLTIQRTQQEDSAVYLCASSLAVGRQPQHFGDGTRLSIL.

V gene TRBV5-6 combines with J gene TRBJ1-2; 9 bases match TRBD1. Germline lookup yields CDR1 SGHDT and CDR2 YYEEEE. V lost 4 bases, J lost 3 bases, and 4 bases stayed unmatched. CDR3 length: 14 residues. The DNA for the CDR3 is TGTGCCAGCAGCCACGGACAGGGGCACTATGGCTACACCTTC. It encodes CASSHGQGHYGYTF.

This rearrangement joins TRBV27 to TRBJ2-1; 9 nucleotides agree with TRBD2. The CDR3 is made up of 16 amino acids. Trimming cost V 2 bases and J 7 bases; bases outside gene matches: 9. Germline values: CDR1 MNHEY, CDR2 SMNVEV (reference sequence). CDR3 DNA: TGTGCCAGCAGTTTAGATCGACTAGCGGTGGGTAATGAGCAGTTCTTC. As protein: CASSLDRLAVGNEQFF.

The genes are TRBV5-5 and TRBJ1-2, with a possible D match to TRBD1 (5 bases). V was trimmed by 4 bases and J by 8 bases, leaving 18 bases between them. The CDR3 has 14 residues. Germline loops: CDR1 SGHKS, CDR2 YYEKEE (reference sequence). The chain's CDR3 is CASSLEGRGNGYTF. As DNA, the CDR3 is TGTGCCAGCAGCCTCGAGGGGCGGGGGAACGGCTACACCTTC.

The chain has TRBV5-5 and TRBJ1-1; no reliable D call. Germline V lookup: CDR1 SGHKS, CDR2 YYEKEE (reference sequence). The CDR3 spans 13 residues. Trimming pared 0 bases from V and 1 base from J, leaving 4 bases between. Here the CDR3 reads CASSLAPNTEAFF. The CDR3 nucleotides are TGTGCCAGCAGCTTGGCCCCGAACACTGAAGCTTTCTTT.

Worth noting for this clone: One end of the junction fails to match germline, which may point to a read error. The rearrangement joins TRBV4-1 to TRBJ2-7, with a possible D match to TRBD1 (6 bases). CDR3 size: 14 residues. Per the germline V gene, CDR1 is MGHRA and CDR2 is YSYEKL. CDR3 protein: CASSQGLKGENWHF. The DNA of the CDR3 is TGCGCCAGCAGCCAAGGGCTCAAGGGGGAAAATTGGCACTTC.